The rows below give T cell receptor beta chains drawn from one sample of a study of post-analysis software for immune sequencing data. A single record per CDR3 protein comes from TCRdb applying MiXCR to the PCR reads. Of about 500,000 distinct CDR3 sequences in the sample, roughly 45% were seen once. The material sequenced was blood. The source is a girl between 10 and 17 years old with multiple sclerosis. Each CDR3 is given with its conserved first and last residue. The D gene is left open where the match is weak. The size entry is marked missing in some rows and otherwise reads once, few, many or a size class.

v_gene	j_gene	abundance	len	d_gene	CDR3nt	CDR3aa
TRBV3-1	TRBJ2-7	few	14	-	TGTGCCAGCAGCCAGGGGACGGAAACCTACGAGCAGTACTTC	CASSQGTETYEQYF
TRBV20-1	TRBJ1-2	once	16	TRBD1	TGCAGTGCCTTCACTAGACAGGGCGGCGAAAGCTATGGCTACACCTTC	CSAFTRQGGESYGYTF
TRBV7-2	TRBJ2-1	few	15	-	TGTGCCAGCAGCCGTATGTCGAACTCCTACAATGAGCAGTTCTTC	CASSRMSNSYNEQFF
TRBV14	TRBJ2-5	-	15	-	TGTGCCAGCAGCCAAGTGTCGGGGGCCGAAGAGACCCAGTACTTC	CASSQVSGAEETQYF
TRBV7-2	TRBJ2-1	many	15	-	TGTGCCAGCAGCTTAGCGGGAGGCACCTACAATGAGCAGTTCTTC	CASSLAGGTYNEQFF
TRBV28	TRBJ2-7	-	15	-	TGTGCCGGCAGTTCCCCGGTAAGGGGAAACTACGAGCAGTACTTC	CAGSSPVRGNYEQYF
TRBV7-3	TRBJ2-3	-	17	-	TGTGCCAGCAGCCCGCCGAAAGGTGGAGCTAGCGAGAATACGCAGTATTTT	CASSPPKGGASENTQYF
TRBV14	TRBJ1-1	-	14	-	TGTGCCAGCAGCCCCCCGGGGGACATGATTGTAGCTTTCTTT	CASSPPGDMIVAFF
TRBV7-2	TRBJ2-3	-	16	TRBD2	TGTGCCAGCAGTGTCGATCGGGAGGGAAGCACAGATACGCAGTATTTT	CASSVDREGSTDTQYF
TRBV18	TRBJ2-1	-	14	-	TGTGCCAGCCAGGGCATCGCAGGAAGAAATGAGCAGTTCTTC	CASQGIAGRNEQFF
TRBV9	TRBJ1-2	-	14	TRBD1	TGTGCCAGCAGCGGAGACAGGGTTTACTATGGCTACACCTTC	CASSGDRVYYGYTF
TRBV29-1	TRBJ2-7	few	16	TRBD1	TGCAGCGTTGAAGATGGACAGGCAGGACCCTCCTACGAGCAGTACTTC	CSVEDGQAGPSYEQYF
TRBV12-3/TRBV12-4	TRBJ2-3	-	17	-	TGTGCCAGCAGTTTAAGAAGGGGGATAAGAGGCACAGATACGCAGTATTTT	CASSLRRGIRGTDTQYF
TRBV27	TRBJ2-1	-	14	-	TGTGCCAGCAGTTTATGGGGGGGCCGGTTTGAGCAGTTCTTC	CASSLWGGRFEQFF
TRBV20-1	TRBJ2-5	many	15	TRBD1	TGCAGTGCCGAACCGTCTCCCGGGACAGGGGGGACCCAGTACTTC	CSAEPSPGTGGTQYF
TRBV27	TRBJ1-4	few	13	-	TGTGCCAGCAGTTTATCACCGGGGGGTGGACTGTTTTTT	CASSLSPGGGLFF
TRBV4-1	TRBJ1-1	few	16	-	TGCGCCAGCAGCCTTCGGGGAGAAGTCATGAACACTGAAGCTTTCTTT	CASSLRGEVMNTEAFF
TRBV12-3/TRBV12-4	TRBJ1-1	-	14	TRBD1	TGTGCCAGCAGTTTCGGACAGGGGTCCACTGAAGCTTTCTTT	CASSFGQGSTEAFF
TRBV4-1	TRBJ2-7	-	17	TRBD2	TGCGCCAGCAGCCAAGCTCAAGGGACTAGCGGCTTTTACGAGCAGTACTTC	CASSQAQGTSGFYEQYF
TRBV20-1	TRBJ2-7	few	16	TRBD2	TGCAGTGCTTCGGGACTAGCGGGAGGGCCGACCTACGAGCAGTACTTC	CSASGLAGGPTYEQYF
TRBV7-8	TRBJ2-1	few	15	TRBD2	TGTGCCAGCAGCCTTAGCGGGAGGGCCGGTGTTGAGCAGTTCTTC	CASSLSGRAGVEQFF
TRBV5-1	TRBJ1-1	-	16	-	TGCGCCAGCAGCTTGGTTGGCGGCGGGGCGACCACTGAAGCTTTCTTT	CASSLVGGGATTEAFF
TRBV7-2	TRBJ2-3	-	15	TRBD2	TGTGCCAGCAGCTCCCGGGGGGGAGACACAGATACGCAGTATTTT	CASSSRGGDTDTQYF
TRBV2	TRBJ1-2	few	13	-	TGTGCCAGCAGTTACGACCCAAACTATGGCTACACCTTC	CASSYDPNYGYTF
TRBV6-4	TRBJ1-1	-	14	-	TGTGCCAGCAGTGACGGCCCCAGGGCCACTGAAGCTTTCTTT	CASSDGPRATEAFF
TRBV6-5	TRBJ2-7	few	14	TRBD1	TGTGCCAGCATTAGAGGGACAGGAACCTACGAGCAGTACTTC	CASIRGTGTYEQYF
TRBV18	TRBJ2-3	-	13	-	TGTGCCAGCACTCTAGGGGGCACAGATACGCAGTATTTT	CASTLGGTDTQYF
TRBV4-1	TRBJ1-5	-	13	-	TGCGCCAGCAGCCAAGCTGAAGGGGGGGGACGGCATTTT	CASSQAEGGGRHF
TRBV9	TRBJ2-1	-	15	TRBD1	TGTGCCAGCAGCGCTCCAGGGACAGGGGGAAGTGGGCAGTTCTTC	CASSAPGTGGSGQFF
TRBV20-1	TRBJ2-7	-	15	-	TGCAGTGCTAGGGGGGATGGGACTCACTCCTACGAGCAGTACTTC	CSARGDGTHSYEQYF
TRBV9	TRBJ1-6	once	12	-	TGTGCCAGCAGCGTTAATAATTCACCCCTCCACTTT	CASSVNNSPLHF
TRBV20-1	TRBJ1-2	-	12	TRBD1	TGCAGTGCTCGGACAGGGGGTTATGGCTACACCTTC	CSARTGGYGYTF
TRBV4-3	TRBJ2-5	-	15	TRBD1	TGCGCCAGCAGTCCAAACAGGGGGTCGAAGGAGACCCAGTACTTC	CASSPNRGSKETQYF
TRBV7-9	TRBJ1-2	-	16	TRBD1	TGCGCCAGCAGCTCCGGGGTGGGACAGGCTAACTATGGCTACACCTTC	CASSSGVGQANYGYTF
TRBV5-1	TRBJ1-1	-	13	TRBD1	TGCGCCAGCAGCTCCGAGGGGGCGACGAACGCTTTCTTT	CASSSEGATNAFF
TRBV7-8	TRBJ1-5	-	14	TRBD1	TGTGCCAGCAGCTTAGTACAGGGGAATCAGTCCCAGCATTTT	CASSLVQGNQSQHF
TRBV19	TRBJ2-7	-	13	-	TGTGCCAGTAGTATCACGCAGGAGGGCGAGCAGTACTTC	CASSITQEGEQYF
TRBV12-3/TRBV12-4	TRBJ2-7	-	15	-	TGTGCCAGCAGTCCCAGAGGGGGAGGAGTGGGCGAGCAGTACTTC	CASSPRGGGVGEQYF